This T cell receptor (beta chain) was sequenced in a study of blood T cell repertoires in COVID-19. As for the study in general: Both acute and convalescent COVID-19 samples were obtained from the United States, Italy and Spain. From T cells, B-cell-depleted T cells, or PBMCs came the material, which was cDNA or gDNA.

Original analysis: Counts of nucleated cells, estimated from reference gene primer amplification, were obtained. Measured with immunoSEQ multiplex PCR; TCRdb has only the in-frame clones, and not every one. V and J calls and clone size are given by that table; D and trimming were obtained from the DNA. The sample lists roughly 40,000 clones; around four fifths were seen once. This clonotype was sampled from an elderly woman with active or convalescent COVID-19. Specimen: peripheral blood.

The DNA of the CDR3 is TGTGCCAGCAGCTTAGCCGGGACAGAGAATTCACCCCTCCACTTT. Residues: CASSLAGTENSPLHF. V gene TRBV7-9 combines with J gene TRBJ1-6, with 7 positions matching TRBD1. Germline V gene lookup returns CDR1 SEHNR and CDR2 FQNEAQ (reference sequence). Unmatched junction bases numbered 3, after V lost 0 bases and J lost 7 bases. The CDR3 covers 15 residues. The full variable domain, with the rest looked up from reference TRBV7-9 and TRBJ1-6, is DTGVSQNPRHKITKRGQNVTFRCDPISEHNRLYWYRQTLGQGPEFLTYFQNEAQLEKSRLLSDRFSAERPKGSFSTLEIQRTEQGDSAMYLCASSLAGTENSPLHFGNGTRLTVT.